This T cell receptor beta chain was profiled in a study of blood T cells in healthy people across ages. Whole-study results and caveats: What prevented conclusive comparison of naive and antigen-experienced cells was that PBMCs were unsorted.

Donation came from healthy Caucasian individuals in Russia who were aged about 6 to 95. Germline CDR1 and CDR2: SGHRS and YFSETQ. Trimming removed 4 bases from V and 0 bases from J, with 17 bases in between. The CDR3 is made up of 18 amino acids. Through a sample-barcoded 5' primer and a J-beta primer mix, a second PCR was run for 7 to 11 cycles. All samples yielded 2.5 million or more CDR3-containing paired-end reads. TCRdb itself ran the 5' RACE reads through MiXCR, one entry per CDR3 protein. This sample carries approximately 810,000 distinct CDR3 sequences, more than 25% of them seen once, and the ten largest clones take 15% to 20%. The sample holds many counts of this clonotype. Its antigen is not identified.

The rearrangement links TRBV5-1 to TRBJ2-6; TRBD1 is a possible D gene (6 bases). Specimen: blood. This receptor was obtained from a woman aged 80 or over in good health. CDR3 sequence reads: CASSGGPGSNSGANVLTF. As DNA, the CDR3 is TGCGCCAGCAGCGGGGGCCCAGGAAGTAACTCTGGGGCCAACGTCCTGACTTTC.